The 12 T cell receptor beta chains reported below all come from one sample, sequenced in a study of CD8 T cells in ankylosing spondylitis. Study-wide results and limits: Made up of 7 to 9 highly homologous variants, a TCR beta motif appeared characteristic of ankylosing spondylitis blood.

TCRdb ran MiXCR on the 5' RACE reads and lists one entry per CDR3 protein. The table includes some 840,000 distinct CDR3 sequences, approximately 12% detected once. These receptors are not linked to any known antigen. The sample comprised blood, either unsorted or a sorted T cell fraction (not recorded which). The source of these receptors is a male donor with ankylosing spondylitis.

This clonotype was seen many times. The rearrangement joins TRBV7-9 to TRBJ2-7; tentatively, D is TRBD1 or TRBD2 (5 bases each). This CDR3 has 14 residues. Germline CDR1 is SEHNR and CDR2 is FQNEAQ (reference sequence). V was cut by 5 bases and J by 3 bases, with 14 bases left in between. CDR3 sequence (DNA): TGTGCCAGCAGCCGACCGGGACGTAACTACGAGCAGTACTTC. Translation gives CASSRPGRNYEQYF.

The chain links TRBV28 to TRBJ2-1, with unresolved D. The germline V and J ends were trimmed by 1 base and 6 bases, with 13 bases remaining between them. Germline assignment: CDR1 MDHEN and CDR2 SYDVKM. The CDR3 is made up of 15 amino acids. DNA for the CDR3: TGTGCCAGCAGTTTATTTTCAGGCAGAACCAATGAGCAGTTCTTC. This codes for CASSLFSGRTNEQFF. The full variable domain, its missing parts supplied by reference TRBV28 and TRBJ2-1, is DVKVTQSSRYLVKRTGEKVFLECVQDMDHENMFWYRQDPGLGLRLIYFSYDVKMKEKGDIPEGYSVSREKKERFSLILESASTNQTSMYLCASSLFSGRTNEQFFGPGTRLTVL.

This CDR3 reads CASSSIGRTYNEQFF. Written as DNA, the CDR3 is TGTGCCAGCAGCTCTATAGGACGGACCTACAATGAGCAGTTCTTC. The genes are TRBV12-3 or TRBV12-4 and TRBJ2-1; no firm D call. V lost 6 bases, J lost 2 bases, and 14 bases lay in between. The CDR3 runs 15 residues.

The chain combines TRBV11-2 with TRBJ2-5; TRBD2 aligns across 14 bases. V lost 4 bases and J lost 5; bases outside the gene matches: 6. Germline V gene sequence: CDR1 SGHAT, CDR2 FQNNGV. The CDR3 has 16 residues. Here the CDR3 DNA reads TGTGCCAGCAGCTCTGGACTAGCGGGAGGAGAGGAGACCCAGTACTTC. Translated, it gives CASSSGLAGGEETQYF.

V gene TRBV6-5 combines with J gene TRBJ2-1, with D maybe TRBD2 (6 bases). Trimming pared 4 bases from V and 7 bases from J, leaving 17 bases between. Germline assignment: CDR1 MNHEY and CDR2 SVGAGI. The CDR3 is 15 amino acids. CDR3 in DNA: TGTGCCAGCAGTTTCCGCGGGGCGGGCGGGAATGAGCAGTTCTTC. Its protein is CASSFRGAGGNEQFF.

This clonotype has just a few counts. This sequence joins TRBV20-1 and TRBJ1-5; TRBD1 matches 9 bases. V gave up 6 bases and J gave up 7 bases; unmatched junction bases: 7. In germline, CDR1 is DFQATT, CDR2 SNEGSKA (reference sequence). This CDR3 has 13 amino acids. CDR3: CSALGTGWQPQHF. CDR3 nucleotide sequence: TGCAGTGCGCTAGGGACAGGGTGGCAGCCCCAGCATTTT.

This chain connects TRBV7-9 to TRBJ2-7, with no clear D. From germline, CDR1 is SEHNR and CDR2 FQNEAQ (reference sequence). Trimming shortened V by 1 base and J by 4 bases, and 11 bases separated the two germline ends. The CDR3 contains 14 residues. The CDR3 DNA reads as TGTGCCAGCAGCTTAGAGATGGGCGGTTACGAGCAGTACTTC. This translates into CASSLEMGGYEQYF. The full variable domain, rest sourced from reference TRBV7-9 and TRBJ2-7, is DTGVSQNPRHKITKRGQNVTFRCDPISEHNRLYWYRQTLGQGPEFLTYFQNEAQLEKSRLLSDRFSAERPKGSFSTLEIQRTEQGDSAMYLCASSLEMGGYEQYFGPGTRLTVT.

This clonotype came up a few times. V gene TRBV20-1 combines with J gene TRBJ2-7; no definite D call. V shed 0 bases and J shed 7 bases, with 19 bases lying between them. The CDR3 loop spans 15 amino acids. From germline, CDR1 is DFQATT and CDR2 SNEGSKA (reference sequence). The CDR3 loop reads CSARDHRSGGKEQYF. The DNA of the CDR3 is TGCAGTGCTAGAGATCATCGGTCTGGTGGAAAGGAGCAGTACTTC.

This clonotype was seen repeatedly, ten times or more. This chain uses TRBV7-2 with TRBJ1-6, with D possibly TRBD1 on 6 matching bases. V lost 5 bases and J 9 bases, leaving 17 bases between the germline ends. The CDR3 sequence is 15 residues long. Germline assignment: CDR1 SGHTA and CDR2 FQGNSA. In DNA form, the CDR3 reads TGTGCCAGCAGCCACCCGGGACAAAGGAGTTCACCCCTCCACTTT. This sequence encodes CASSHPGQRSSPLHF.

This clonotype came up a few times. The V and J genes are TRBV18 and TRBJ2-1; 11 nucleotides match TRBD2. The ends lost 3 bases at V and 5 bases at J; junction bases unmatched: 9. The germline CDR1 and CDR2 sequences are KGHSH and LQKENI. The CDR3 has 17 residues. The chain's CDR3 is CASSPLSSGGINNEQFF. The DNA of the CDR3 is TGTGCCAGCTCACCCCTATCTAGCGGGGGGATTAACAATGAGCAGTTCTTC. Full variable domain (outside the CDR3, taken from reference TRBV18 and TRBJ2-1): NAGVMQNPRHLVRRRGQEARLRCSPMKGHSHVYWYRQLPEEGLKFMVYLQKENIIDESGMPKERFSAEFPKEGPSILRIQQVVRGDSAAYFCASSPLSSGGINNEQFFGPGTRLTVL.

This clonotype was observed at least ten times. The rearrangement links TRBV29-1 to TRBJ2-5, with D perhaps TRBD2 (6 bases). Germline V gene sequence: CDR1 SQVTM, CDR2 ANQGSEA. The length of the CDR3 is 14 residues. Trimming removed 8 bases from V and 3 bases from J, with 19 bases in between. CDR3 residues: CSFRREPPEETQYF. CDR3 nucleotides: TGCAGCTTTAGGCGGGAACCGCCAGAAGAGACCCAGTACTTC.

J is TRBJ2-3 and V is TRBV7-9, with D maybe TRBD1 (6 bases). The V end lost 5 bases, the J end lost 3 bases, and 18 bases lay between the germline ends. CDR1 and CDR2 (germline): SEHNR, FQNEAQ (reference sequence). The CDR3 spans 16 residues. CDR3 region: CASSQQRGWRTDTQYF. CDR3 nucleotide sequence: TGTGCCAGCAGCCAACAGAGGGGGTGGAGGACAGATACGCAGTATTTT.